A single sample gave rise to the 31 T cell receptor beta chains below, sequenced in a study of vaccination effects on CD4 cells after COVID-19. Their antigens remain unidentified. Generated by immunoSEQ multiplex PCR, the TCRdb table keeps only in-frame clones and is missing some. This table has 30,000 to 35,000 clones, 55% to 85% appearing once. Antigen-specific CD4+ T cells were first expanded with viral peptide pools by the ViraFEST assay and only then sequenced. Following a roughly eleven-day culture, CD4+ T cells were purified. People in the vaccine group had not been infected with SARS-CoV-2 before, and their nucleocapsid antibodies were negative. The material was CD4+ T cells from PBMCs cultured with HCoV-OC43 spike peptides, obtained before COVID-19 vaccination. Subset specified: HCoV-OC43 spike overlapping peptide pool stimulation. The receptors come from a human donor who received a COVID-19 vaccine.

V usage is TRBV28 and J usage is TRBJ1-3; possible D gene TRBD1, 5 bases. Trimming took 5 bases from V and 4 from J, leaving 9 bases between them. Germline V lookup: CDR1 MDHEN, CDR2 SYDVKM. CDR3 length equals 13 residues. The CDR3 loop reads CASSDSLGNTIYF. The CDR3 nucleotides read TGTGCCAGCAGTGACAGTTTAGGAAACACCATATATTTT.

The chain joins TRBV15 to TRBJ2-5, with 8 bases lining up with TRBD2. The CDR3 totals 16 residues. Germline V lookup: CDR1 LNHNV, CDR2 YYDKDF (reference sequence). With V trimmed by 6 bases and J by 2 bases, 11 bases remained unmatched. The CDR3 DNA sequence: TGTGCCACCAGAAACCGGGGGGGCGAATCTCAAGAGACCCAGTACTTC. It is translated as CATRNRGGESQETQYF.

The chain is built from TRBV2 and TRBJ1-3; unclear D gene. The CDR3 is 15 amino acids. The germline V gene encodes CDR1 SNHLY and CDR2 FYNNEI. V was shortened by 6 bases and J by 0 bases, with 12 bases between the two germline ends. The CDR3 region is CASSLGASSGNTIYF. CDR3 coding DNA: TGTGCCAGCAGCTTAGGAGCTAGCTCTGGAAACACCATATATTTT.

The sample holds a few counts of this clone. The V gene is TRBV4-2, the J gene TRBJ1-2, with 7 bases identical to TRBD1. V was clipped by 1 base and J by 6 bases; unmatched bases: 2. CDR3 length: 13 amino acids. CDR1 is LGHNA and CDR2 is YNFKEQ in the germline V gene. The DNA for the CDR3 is TGTGCCAGCAGCCAAGCAGGGGGGGATGGCTACACCTTC. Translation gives CASSQAGGDGYTF.

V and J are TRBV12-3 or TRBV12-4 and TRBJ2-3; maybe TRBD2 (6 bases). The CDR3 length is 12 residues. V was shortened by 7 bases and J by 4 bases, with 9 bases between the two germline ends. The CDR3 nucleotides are TGTGCCAGCACCACGGGGGCAGATACGCAGTATTTT. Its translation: CASTTGADTQYF.

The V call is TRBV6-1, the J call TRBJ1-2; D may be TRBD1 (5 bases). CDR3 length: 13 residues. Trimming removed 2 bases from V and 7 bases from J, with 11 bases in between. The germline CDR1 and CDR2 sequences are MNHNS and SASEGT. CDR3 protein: CASSEQGLGGYTF. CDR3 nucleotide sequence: TGTGCCAGCAGTGAACAGGGTCTAGGTGGCTACACCTTC.

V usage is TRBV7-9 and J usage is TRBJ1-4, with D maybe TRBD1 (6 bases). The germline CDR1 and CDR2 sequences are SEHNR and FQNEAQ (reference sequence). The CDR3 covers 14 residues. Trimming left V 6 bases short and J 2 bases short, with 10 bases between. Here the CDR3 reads CASSRTATNEKLFF. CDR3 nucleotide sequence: TGTGCCAGCAGTCGGACAGCGACTAATGAAAAACTGTTTTTT.

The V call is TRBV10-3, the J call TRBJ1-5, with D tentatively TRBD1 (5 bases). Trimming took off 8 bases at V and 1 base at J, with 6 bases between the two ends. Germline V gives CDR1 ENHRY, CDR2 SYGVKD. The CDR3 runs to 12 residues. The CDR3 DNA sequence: TGTGCCATCGGGGACAGCAATCAGCCCCAGCATTTT. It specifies CAIGDSNQPQHF.

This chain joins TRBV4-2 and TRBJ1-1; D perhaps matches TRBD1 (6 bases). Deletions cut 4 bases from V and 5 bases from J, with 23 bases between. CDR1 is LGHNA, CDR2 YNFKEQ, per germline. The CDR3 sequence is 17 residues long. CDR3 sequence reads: CASSRTHRGARGTEAFF. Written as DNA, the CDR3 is TGTGCCAGCAGCCGCACCCATCGGGGTGCTAGGGGGACTGAAGCTTTCTTT.

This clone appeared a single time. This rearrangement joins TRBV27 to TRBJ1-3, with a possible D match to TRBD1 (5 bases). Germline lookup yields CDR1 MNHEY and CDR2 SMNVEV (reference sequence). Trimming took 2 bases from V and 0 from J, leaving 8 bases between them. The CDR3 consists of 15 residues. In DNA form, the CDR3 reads TGTGCCAGCAGTTTAGGGGGGTTCTCTGGAAACACCATATATTTT. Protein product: CASSLGGFSGNTIYF.

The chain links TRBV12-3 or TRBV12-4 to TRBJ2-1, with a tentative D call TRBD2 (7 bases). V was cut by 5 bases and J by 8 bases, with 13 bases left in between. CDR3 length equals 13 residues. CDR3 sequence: CASSQGGAYEQFF. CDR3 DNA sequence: TGTGCCAGCAGTCAAGGGGGGGCCTATGAGCAGTTCTTC.

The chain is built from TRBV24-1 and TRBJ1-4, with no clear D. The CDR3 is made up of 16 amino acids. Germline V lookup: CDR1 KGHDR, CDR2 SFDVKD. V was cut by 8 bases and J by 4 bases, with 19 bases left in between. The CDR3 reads CATNLGVRALNEKLFF. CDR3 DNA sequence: TGTGCCACCAATCTTGGGGTGAGGGCTCTTAATGAAAAACTGTTTTTT.

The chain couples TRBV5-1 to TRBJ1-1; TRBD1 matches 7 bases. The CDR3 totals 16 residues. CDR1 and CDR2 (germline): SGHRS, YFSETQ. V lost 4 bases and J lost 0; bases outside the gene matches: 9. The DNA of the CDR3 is TGCGCCAGCAGCCGTGACAGGGTGGGGATGAACACTGAAGCTTTCTTT. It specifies CASSRDRVGMNTEAFF.

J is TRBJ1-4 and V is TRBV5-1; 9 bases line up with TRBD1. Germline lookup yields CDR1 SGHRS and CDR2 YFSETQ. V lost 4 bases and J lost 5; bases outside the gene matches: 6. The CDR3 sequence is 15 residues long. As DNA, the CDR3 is TGCGCCAGCAGCGGAACCGGGACAGGGAATGAAAAACTGTTTTTT. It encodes CASSGTGTGNEKLFF.

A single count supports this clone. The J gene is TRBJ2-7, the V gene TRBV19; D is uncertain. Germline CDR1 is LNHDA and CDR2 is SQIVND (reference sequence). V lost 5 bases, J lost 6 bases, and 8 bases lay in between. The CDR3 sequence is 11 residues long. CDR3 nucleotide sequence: TGTGCCAGTAGTGTTAAGAGCGAGCAGTACTTC. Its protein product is CASSVKSEQYF.

CDR3 bases: TGTGCCAGCAGCTTAGACACCTACTATGGCTACACCTTC. Translation: CASSLDTYYGYTF. The chain employs TRBV7-2 and TRBJ1-2, with unresolved D. The ends were cut back, 1 base at V and 3 bases at J, with 6 bases in the middle. Germline V gives CDR1 SGHTA, CDR2 FQGNSA. This CDR3 contains 13 residues.

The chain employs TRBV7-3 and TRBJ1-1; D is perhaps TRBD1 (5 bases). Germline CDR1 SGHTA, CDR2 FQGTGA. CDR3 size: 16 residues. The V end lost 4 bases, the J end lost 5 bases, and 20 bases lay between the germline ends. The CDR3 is CASSSRGQGRWTEAFF. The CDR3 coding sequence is TGTGCCAGCAGCTCTAGGGGTCAGGGAAGATGGACTGAAGCTTTCTTT.

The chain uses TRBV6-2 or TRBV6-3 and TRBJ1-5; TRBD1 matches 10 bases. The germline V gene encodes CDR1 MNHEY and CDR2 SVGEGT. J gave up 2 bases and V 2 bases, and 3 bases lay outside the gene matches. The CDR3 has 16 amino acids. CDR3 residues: CASSYGDRGGNQPQHF. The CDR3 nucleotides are TGTGCCAGCAGTTACGGGGACAGGGGAGGCAATCAGCCCCAGCATTTT.

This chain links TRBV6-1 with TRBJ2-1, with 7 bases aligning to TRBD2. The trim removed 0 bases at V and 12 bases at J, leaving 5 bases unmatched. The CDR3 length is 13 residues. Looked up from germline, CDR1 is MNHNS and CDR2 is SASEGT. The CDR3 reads CASSEAGRTRQFF. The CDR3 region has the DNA TGTGCCAGCAGTGAAGCGGGTAGGACTAGGCAGTTCTTC.

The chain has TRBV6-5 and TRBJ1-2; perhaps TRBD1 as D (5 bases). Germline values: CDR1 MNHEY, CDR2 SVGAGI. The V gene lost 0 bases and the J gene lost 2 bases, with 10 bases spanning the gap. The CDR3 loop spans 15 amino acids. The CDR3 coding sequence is TGTGCCAGCAGTTACTCGTGGCGGGGGAACTATGGCTACACCTTC. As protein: CASSYSWRGNYGYTF.

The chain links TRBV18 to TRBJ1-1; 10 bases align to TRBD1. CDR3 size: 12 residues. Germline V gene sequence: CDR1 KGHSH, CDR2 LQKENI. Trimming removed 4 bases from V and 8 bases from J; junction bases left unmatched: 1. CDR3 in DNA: TGTGCCAGCTCACTGACAGGGGGCGAAGCTTTCTTT. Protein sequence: CASSLTGGEAFF.

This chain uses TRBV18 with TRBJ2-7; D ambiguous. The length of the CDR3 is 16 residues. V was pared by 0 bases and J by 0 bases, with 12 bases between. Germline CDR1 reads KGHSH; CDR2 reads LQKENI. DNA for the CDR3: TGTGCCAGCTCACCACCCGTGCGTGAGAGCTCCTACGAGCAGTACTTC. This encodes CASSPPVRESSYEQYF.

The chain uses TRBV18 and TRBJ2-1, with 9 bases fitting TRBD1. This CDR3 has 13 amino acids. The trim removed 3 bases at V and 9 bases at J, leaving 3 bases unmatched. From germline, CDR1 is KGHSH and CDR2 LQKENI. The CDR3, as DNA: TGTGCCAGCTCACCGGGACAGGGCACTGAGCAGTTCTTC. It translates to CASSPGQGTEQFF. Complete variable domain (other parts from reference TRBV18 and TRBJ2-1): NAGVMQNPRHLVRRRGQEARLRCSPMKGHSHVYWYRQLPEEGLKFMVYLQKENIIDESGMPKERFSAEFPKEGPSILRIQQVVRGDSAAYFCASSPGQGTEQFFGPGTRLTVL.

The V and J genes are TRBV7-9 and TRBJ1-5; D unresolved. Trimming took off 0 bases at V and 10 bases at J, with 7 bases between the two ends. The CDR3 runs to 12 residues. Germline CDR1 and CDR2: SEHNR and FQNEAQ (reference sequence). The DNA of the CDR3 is TGTGCCAGCAGCTTAGCTGGCCTTCCCCAGCATTTT. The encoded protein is CASSLAGLPQHF.

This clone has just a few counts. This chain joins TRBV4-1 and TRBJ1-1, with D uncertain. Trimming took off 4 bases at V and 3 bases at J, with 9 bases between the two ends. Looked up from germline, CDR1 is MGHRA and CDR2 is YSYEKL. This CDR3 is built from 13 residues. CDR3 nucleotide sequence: TGCGCCAGCAGCCGAACAGAGTACACTGAAGCTTTCTTT. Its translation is CASSRTEYTEAFF.

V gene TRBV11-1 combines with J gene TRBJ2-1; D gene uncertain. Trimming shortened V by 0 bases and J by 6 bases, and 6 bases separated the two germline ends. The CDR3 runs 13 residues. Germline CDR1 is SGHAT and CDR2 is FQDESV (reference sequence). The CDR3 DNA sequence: TGTGCCAGCAGCTTAGCGCACCCCAATGAGCAGTTCTTC. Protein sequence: CASSLAHPNEQFF.

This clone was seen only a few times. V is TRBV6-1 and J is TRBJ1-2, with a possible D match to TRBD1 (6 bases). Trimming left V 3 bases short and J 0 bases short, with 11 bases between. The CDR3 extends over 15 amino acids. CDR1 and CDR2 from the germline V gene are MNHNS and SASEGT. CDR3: CASSETRGANYGYTF. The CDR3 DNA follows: TGTGCCAGCAGTGAGACCAGGGGAGCTAACTATGGCTACACCTTC.

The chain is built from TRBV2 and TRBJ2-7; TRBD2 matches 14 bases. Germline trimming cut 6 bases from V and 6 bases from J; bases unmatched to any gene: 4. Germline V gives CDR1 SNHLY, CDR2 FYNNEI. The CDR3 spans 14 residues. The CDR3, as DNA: TGTGCCAGCAGCGCGGGACTAGCGGGAGTCGAGCAGTACTTC. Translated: CASSAGLAGVEQYF.

The CDR3 DNA reads as TGTGCCAGCACCCGCCGGCAGGGCGGGGGAGAGACCCAGTACTTC. Translation gives CASTRRQGGGETQYF. The chain recombines TRBV3-1 (or the pseudogene TRBV3-2) with TRBJ2-5; TRBD2 matches 7 bases. V shed 7 bases and J 4 bases; nucleotides not matched to a gene: 12. The CDR3 consists of 15 residues. The germline CDR1 and CDR2 sequences are LGHDT and YNNKEL (reference sequence).

Here the CDR3 DNA reads TGTGCCAGCAGCCGACAGGGGGCTAAGGGCTACACCTTC. Translation gives CASSRQGAKGYTF. This chain connects TRBV2 to TRBJ1-2, with 10 bases aligning to TRBD1. The CDR3 sequence is 13 residues long. V was clipped by 6 bases and J by 8 bases; unmatched bases: 6. Germline CDR1 and CDR2: SNHLY and FYNNEI.

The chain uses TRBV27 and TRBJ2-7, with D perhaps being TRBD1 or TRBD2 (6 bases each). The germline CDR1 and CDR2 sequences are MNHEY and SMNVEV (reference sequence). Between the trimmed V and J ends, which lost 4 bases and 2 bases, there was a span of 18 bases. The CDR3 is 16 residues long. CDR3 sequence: CASSYSMLRGAYEQYF. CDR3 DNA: TGTGCCAGCAGTTATTCTATGCTGAGGGGGGCCTACGAGCAGTACTTC.